This T cell receptor (beta chain) stems from a study of CD8 T cell repertoires and HIV-1 epitope variants. Study-wide points: Six of nine antigen-specific clonotypes appeared cross-reactive to autologous or escape variants.

Assay: immunoSEQ multiplex PCR; the TCRdb copy retains only in-frame clones and omits some. The sample lists about 5,300 clones; more than 65% were seen once. As for this clone: Its antigen is still unknown.

Germline V gives CDR1 SGHVS, CDR2 FNYEAQ. V gave up 1 base and J gave up 8 bases, with 15 bases separating them. The CDR3 runs 15 residues. The sequenced sample was cultured CD8+ T cells derived from PBMCs. The rearrangement uses TRBV7-6 and TRBJ2-4; the D is unclear. The receptor's source is a male donor with HIV. CDR3 sequence: CASSLESKPWDIQYF. Here the CDR3 DNA reads TGTGCCAGCAGCTTAGAGTCTAAACCTTGGGACATTCAGTACTTC.